This TCR beta chain was identified during a study of T-cell memory formation after mild COVID-19. Study conclusions and caveats: Clones that contracted from day 15 to 85 had balanced CD4/CD8; later expanders were CD4+ biased. Memory from before infection featured some responding clones, which suggests cross-reactive memory joined. Contracting CD4+ clones sat mainly in CM and EM; CD8+ in EMRA.

CDR1 MNHEY and CDR2 SMNVEV come from the germline V gene (reference sequence). This CDR3 is 14 amino acids long. The V end lost 3 bases, the J end lost 8 bases, and 13 bases lay between the germline ends. TCRdb re-derived calls from the 5' RACE reads in MiXCR, one entry per CDR3 protein. Altogether about 200,000 distinct CDR3 sequences are present, 9.5% being singletons, with the ten largest covering roughly 4%. The sample holds a few counts of this clonotype. Its cognate antigen is unknown. The sample comprised PBMCs or a T cell subset sorted from them (not recorded which). The receptor was derived from a man aged 18-30 years who had mild COVID-19 (a few samples of this study predate the infection). Cell type and time point are not known. The chain links TRBV27 to TRBJ1-4; D uncertain. The DNA for the CDR3 is TGTGCCAGCAGTTTGTCCCCTAGGAGGGAAAAACTGTTTTTT. It codes for CASSLSPRREKLFF.